This T cell receptor (beta chain) was captured in a study of Ad26.COV2.S vaccination and SARS-CoV-2 variants. Study in general: The vaccine Ad26.COV2.S was put into the muscle once, or twice with 56 days between.

Germline CDR1 reads MNHEY; CDR2 reads SMNVEV (reference sequence). V lost 7 bases and J 0 bases, leaving 12 bases between the germline ends. The CDR3 has 14 amino acids. Clones were read by immunoSEQ multiplex PCR, and TCRdb kept only the in-frame ones, dropping some. Of about 350,000 clones listed, around 83% are singletons. Treatment given: 15 to 20 received Ad26.COV2.S at low or high dose, single or two shots; 5 received placebo; per-sample allocation not given. Day 63 following the first vaccine or placebo injection was when the samples were taken. Spike of the Wuhan-strain SARS-CoV-2 was expressed by an Ad26 vector, which formed the vaccine.

Here the sequenced sample was peripheral blood, taken in a trial of Ad26.COV2.S vaccine versus placebo. The chain is built from TRBV27 and TRBJ1-2; maybe TRBD1 (5 bases). The sequence was collected from a person between 18 and 65 years old who received the Ad26.COV2.S COVID-19 vaccine or a placebo. The CDR3 DNA follows: TGTGCCAGCACCCCTGGGGGGGCTAACTATGGCTACACCTTC. Translation: CASTPGGANYGYTF.